This T cell receptor beta chain was identified during a study of shared T cell receptors in the human thymus. The CDR3 has 16 residues. CDR1 and CDR2 from the germline V gene are MGHDK and SYGVNS. Trimming removed 6 bases from V and 0 bases from J, with 15 bases in between. Assay used: immunoSEQ multiplex PCR; TCRdb lists only in-frame clones, some missing. The repertoire holds approximately 580,000 clones, with 70% to 80% as singletons. This same sample was also part of a study on human thymus T cells.

The clonotype comes from a boy under two years old with a congenital heart defect. The source material was thymocytes. The rearrangement links TRBV25-1 to TRBJ2-1; D gene unclear. The CDR3 protein is CASSPARFSSYNEQFF. DNA of the CDR3: TGTGCCAGCAGCCCCGCGCGGTTCAGCTCCTACAATGAGCAGTTCTTC.